The next 22 T cell receptor beta chains were all read from a single sample in a study of blood T cell repertoires in COVID-19. The protocol was immunoSEQ multiplex PCR, while the TCRdb copy is restricted to in-frame clones and leaves out a portion. The data hold 270,000 or so clones, with approximately 87% observed a single time. The sample taken for sequencing was peripheral blood. The source of these receptors is a woman under 40 with COVID-19, enrolled during active disease.

This clone was seen once. The gene calls are TRBV6-5 and TRBJ1-2; D is perhaps TRBD1 (5 bases). Trimming shortened V by 6 bases and J by 4 bases, and 15 bases separated the two germline ends. Germline loops: CDR1 MNHEY, CDR2 SVGAGI. The CDR3 consists of 14 residues. The CDR3 loop is CASRGGGGAYGYTF. The CDR3 DNA sequence: TGTGCCAGCAGGGGGGGAGGAGGGGCCTATGGCTACACCTTC.

The rearrangement uses TRBV3-1 (or the pseudogene TRBV3-2) and TRBJ1-1, with D possibly being TRBD1 (5 bases). There are 14 residues in the CDR3. Trimming stripped 4 bases from V and 1 base from J, with 10 bases between. Per the germline V gene, CDR1 is LGHDT and CDR2 is YNNKEL (reference sequence). CDR3 sequence (DNA): TGTGCCAGCAGCCCCCGGGGGGGGAACACTGAAGCTTTCTTT. Translating it yields CASSPRGGNTEAFF.

The chain employs TRBV7-9 and TRBJ1-5; TRBD1 matches 7 bases. This CDR3 has 13 amino acids. Germline V lookup: CDR1 SEHNR, CDR2 FQNEAQ (reference sequence). Trimming took 4 bases from V and 11 from J; bases not matched to a gene: 8. CDR3 residues: CASSCRGFRSQHF. The CDR3 bases are TGTGCCAGCAGCTGCAGGGGGTTTCGGTCCCAGCATTTT.

The gene calls are TRBV28 and TRBJ1-1, with 8 bases fitting TRBD1. In germline, CDR1 is MDHEN, CDR2 SYDVKM. The V and J ends lost 6 bases and 1 base, in that order; junction bases with no gene match: 4. CDR3 length: 14 amino acids. The CDR3 bases are TGTGCCAGCAGAACGACAGGGGCGAACACTGAAGCTTTCTTT. As protein: CASRTTGANTEAFF.

The chain links TRBV4-1 to TRBJ2-1; 7 bases align to TRBD1. This CDR3 spans 15 amino acids. Looked up from germline, CDR1 is MGHRA and CDR2 is YSYEKL. J lost 4 bases, V lost 2 bases, and 5 bases had no gene match. The CDR3 bases are TGCGCCAGCAGCCAACACAGGGGACAGTACAATGAGCAGTTCTTC. Amino acid sequence: CASSQHRGQYNEQFF.

The genes are TRBV2 and TRBJ1-1; TRBD1 agrees at 9 bases. The CDR3 sequence is 17 residues long. CDR1 is SNHLY and CDR2 is FYNNEI in the germline V gene. J gave up 1 base and V 2 bases, and 8 bases lay outside the gene matches. As DNA, the CDR3 is TGTGCCAGCAGTGAAAAGGAGGACAGGGGAGGGAACACTGAAGCTTTCTTT. This sequence encodes CASSEKEDRGGNTEAFF. The full variable domain, completed using reference TRBV2 and TRBJ1-1, is EPEVTQTPSHQVTQMGQEVILRCVPISNHLYFYWYRQILGQKVEFLVSFYNNEISEKSEIFDDQFSVERPDGSNFTLKIRSTKLEDSAMYFCASSEKEDRGGNTEAFFGQGTRLTVV.

This clone has just a few counts. V usage is TRBV2 and J usage is TRBJ1-3; D call uncertain. Germline V CDR1 and CDR2: SNHLY, FYNNEI. The germline V and J ends were trimmed by 0 bases and 2 bases, with 14 bases remaining between them. This CDR3 is built from 17 residues. The CDR3 region has the DNA TGTGCCAGCAGTGAAGCATGGCCGCGGAGTCCTGGAAACACCATATATTTT. This translates into CASSEAWPRSPGNTIYF.

The genes are TRBV18 and TRBJ1-1, with a tentative D call TRBD1 (5 bases). V was shortened by 5 bases and J by 0 bases, with 10 bases between the two germline ends. The CDR3 loop spans 14 amino acids. The germline V gene encodes CDR1 KGHSH and CDR2 LQKENI. This chain's CDR3 is CASSAGQLNTEAFF. The CDR3 DNA is TGTGCCAGCTCAGCAGGACAATTGAACACTGAAGCTTTCTTT.

In nucleotides, the CDR3 is TGTGCCAGCAGCTCCTTTGCGGGGGTCTATAATTCACCCCTCCACTTT. Its translation: CASSSFAGVYNSPLHF. V gene TRBV7-9 combines with J gene TRBJ1-6; possibly TRBD1 for D (5 bases). Germline-derived CDR1 and CDR2 are SEHNR and FQNEAQ (reference sequence). The CDR3 contains 16 residues. Trimming cost V 4 bases and J 3 bases, with 13 bases left between them.

The V and J genes are TRBV7-2 and TRBJ2-1; TRBD2 matches at 10 bases. J gave up 4 bases and V 5 bases, and 11 bases lay outside the gene matches. Germline V lookup: CDR1 SGHTA, CDR2 FQGNSA. This CDR3 is 17 amino acids long. DNA for the CDR3: TGTGCCAGCAGCCCATCAGATCTAGCGGGAGTTTACAATGAGCAGTTCTTC. Its translation: CASSPSDLAGVYNEQFF.

V gene TRBV9 combines with J gene TRBJ2-7; D might be TRBD2 (5 bases). V lost 3 bases to trimming and J lost 2 bases, with 24 bases between them. The CDR3 consists of 18 residues. Germline CDR1 is SGDLS and CDR2 is YYNGEE. The CDR3 DNA sequence: TGTGCCAGCAGCGATTGGACTCTAGTGGGCCCAACCCCCTACGAGCAGTACTTC. It is translated as CASSDWTLVGPTPYEQYF. Supplemented by reference TRBV9 and TRBJ2-7, the full variable domain reads DSGVTQTPKHLITATGQRVTLRCSPRSGDLSVYWYQQSLDQGLQFLIQYYNGEERAKGNILERFSAQQFPDLHSELNLSSLELGDSALYFCASSDWTLVGPTPYEQYFGPGTRLTVT.

V gene TRBV12-3 or TRBV12-4 combines with J gene TRBJ1-2; no clear D gene. The CDR3 sequence is 12 residues long. Trimming stripped 4 bases from V and 5 bases from J, with 8 bases between. The CDR3 here is CASSSAGYGYTF. CDR3 in DNA: TGTGCCAGCAGTTCGGCGGGTTATGGCTACACCTTC.

This clone showed up just a few times. The V call is TRBV10-2, the J call TRBJ1-2, with TRBD1 as a possible D gene (6 bases). The V and J ends lost 0 bases and 8 bases respectively, with 13 bases between them. The CDR3 runs 14 residues. Germline CDR1 reads WSHSY; CDR2 reads SAAADI. The chain's CDR3 is CASSESGRGWGYTF. DNA for the CDR3: TGCGCCAGCAGTGAGTCGGGCAGGGGCTGGGGCTACACCTTC.

The chain couples TRBV5-5 to TRBJ1-4; D is perhaps TRBD1 (6 bases). With 0 bases removed from V and 12 bases from J, the gap between germline ends came to 18 bases. The CDR3 spans 15 residues. Germline loops: CDR1 SGHKS, CDR2 YYEKEE (reference sequence). The CDR3 here is CASSLAPGLGAELFF. In nucleotides, the CDR3 is TGTGCCAGCAGCTTGGCGCCCGGGCTGGGGGCCGAACTGTTTTTT.

This chain links TRBV27 with TRBJ2-1; D is undetermined. V was pared by 8 bases and J by 7 bases, with 9 bases between. The CDR3 runs to 11 residues. Germline V gene sequence: CDR1 MNHEY, CDR2 SMNVEV (reference sequence). The CDR3 nucleotides read TGTGCCAGCTGGTCAGGTAATGAGCAGTTCTTC. Translated, it gives CASWSGNEQFF.

V and J are TRBV7-8 and TRBJ2-1; 12 bases are shared with TRBD2. The CDR3 loop spans 17 amino acids. V trimming: 5 bases; J trimming: 8 bases; junction bases outside the gene matches: 13. Per the germline V gene, CDR1 is SGHVS and CDR2 is FQNEAQ. In nucleotides, the CDR3 is TGTGCCAGCAGCGGATGGAGACTAGCGGGGGAGATGGATGAGCAGTTCTTC. Protein: CASSGWRLAGEMDEQFF.

The J gene is TRBJ2-7, the V gene TRBV13, with TRBD2 matching 8 bases. In germline, CDR1 is PRHDT, CDR2 FYEKMQ (reference sequence). The length of the CDR3 is 14 residues. Trimming cost V 3 bases and J 6 bases; bases outside gene matches: 7. The CDR3 DNA reads as TGTGCCAGCAGCTTGGCTAGCGGGCTCGGCGAGCAGTACTTC. Its protein product is CASSLASGLGEQYF.

The chain combines TRBV4-1 with TRBJ1-1; TRBD1 aligns across 8 bases. The V gene's germline CDR1 is MGHRA and CDR2 YSYEKL. CDR3 length equals 14 residues. V dropped 3 bases and J dropped 6; count of bases not matched to a gene: 6. CDR3 DNA: TGCGCCAGCAGCCATCCCCGACAGGGGTCTGAAGCTTTCTTT. Residues: CASSHPRQGSEAFF.

This chain connects TRBV6-5 to TRBJ2-7; maybe TRBD2 (6 bases). Germline assignment: CDR1 MNHEY and CDR2 SVGAGI. The CDR3 consists of 14 residues. The V gene lost 6 bases and the J gene lost 1 base, with 13 bases spanning the gap. For the CDR3, the DNA is TGTGCCAGCAGATGGGACTGGAGTTCCTACGAGCAGTACTTC. This codes for CASRWDWSSYEQYF.

A remark on this clone: One end of the junction fails to match germline, which may point to a read error. This sequence joins TRBV12-3 or TRBV12-4 and TRBJ1-2; 7 bases align to TRBD1. CDR3 length: 12 residues. The DNA for the CDR3 is TGTGCCACCTCCCGGGACAGCTCCCGTCTCCTCTTC. This gives the protein CATSRDSSRLLF.

The gene calls are TRBV5-6 and TRBJ1-1; D remains unclear. CDR3 length: 15 residues. Germline CDR1 and CDR2: SGHDT and YYEEEE. V gave up 1 base and J gave up 1 base, with 11 bases separating them. CDR3 bases: TGTGCCAGCAGCTTGAGGCCGGCGGGGAACACTGAAGCTTTCTTT. It specifies CASSLRPAGNTEAFF.

The chain is built from TRBV5-1 and TRBJ1-1; no firm D call. This CDR3 has 14 residues. V was shortened by 4 bases and J by 9 bases, with 19 bases between the two germline ends. Per germline, CDR1 SGHRS and CDR2 YFSETQ. This CDR3 reads CASSPPEGPKQAFF. The CDR3 bases are TGCGCCAGCAGCCCGCCGGAGGGTCCAAAACAAGCTTTCTTT.